This T cell receptor (beta chain) derives from a study of blood T cell repertoires in COVID-19. Study details: In each case, the material was cDNA or gDNA derived from T cells, B-cell-depleted T cells, or PBMCs.

Germline CDR1 and CDR2: LNHNV and YYDKDF (reference sequence). This CDR3 is 13 amino acids long. V shed 1 base and J 9 bases; nucleotides not matched to a gene: 5. TCRdb's copy holds only in-frame clones and misses some; the assay was immunoSEQ multiplex PCR. The sample contains approximately 200,000 clones, 85% to 90% of which appear only once. Cohorts were assigned according to the clinical history that participants reported. V gene TRBV15 combines with J gene TRBJ1-1, with 7 bases identical to TRBD1. The TCR comes from a man aged 25 to 40 who had recovered from COVID-19. The material sequenced was PBMCs or T cells enriched from blood (not recorded which). This CDR3 reads CATSRGDRVQAFF. The CDR3 DNA sequence: TGTGCCACCAGCAGAGGAGACAGGGTGCAAGCTTTCTTT.